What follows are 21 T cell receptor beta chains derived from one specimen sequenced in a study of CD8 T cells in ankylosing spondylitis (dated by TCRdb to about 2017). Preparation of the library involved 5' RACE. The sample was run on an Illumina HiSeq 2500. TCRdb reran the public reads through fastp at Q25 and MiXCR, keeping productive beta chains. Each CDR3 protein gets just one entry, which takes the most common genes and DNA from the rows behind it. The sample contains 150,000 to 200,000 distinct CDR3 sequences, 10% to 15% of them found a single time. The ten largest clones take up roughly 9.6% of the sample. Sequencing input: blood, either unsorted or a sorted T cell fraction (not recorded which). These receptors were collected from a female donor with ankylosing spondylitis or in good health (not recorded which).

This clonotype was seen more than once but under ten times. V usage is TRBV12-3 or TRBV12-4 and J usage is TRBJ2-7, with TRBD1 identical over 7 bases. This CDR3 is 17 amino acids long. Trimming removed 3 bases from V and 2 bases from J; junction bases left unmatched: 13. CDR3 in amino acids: CASSLGFQLGTAYEQYF. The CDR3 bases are TGTGCCAGCAGTTTGGGGTTTCAGTTGGGGACAGCCTACGAGCAGTACTTC.

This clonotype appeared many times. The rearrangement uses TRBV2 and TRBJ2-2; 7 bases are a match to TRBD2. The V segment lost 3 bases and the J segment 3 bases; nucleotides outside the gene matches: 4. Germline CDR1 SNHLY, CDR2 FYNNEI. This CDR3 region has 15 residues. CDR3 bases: TGTGCCAGCAGTGACACTGGGGGGGACACCGGGGAGCTGTTTTTT. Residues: CASSDTGGDTGELFF.

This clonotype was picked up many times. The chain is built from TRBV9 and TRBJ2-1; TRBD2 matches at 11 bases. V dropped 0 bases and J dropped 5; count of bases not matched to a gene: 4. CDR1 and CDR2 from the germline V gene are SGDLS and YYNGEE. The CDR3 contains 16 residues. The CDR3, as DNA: TGTGCCAGCAGCGTAGGGCCTAGCGGGGGGAACAATGAGCAGTTCTTC. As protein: CASSVGPSGGNNEQFF.

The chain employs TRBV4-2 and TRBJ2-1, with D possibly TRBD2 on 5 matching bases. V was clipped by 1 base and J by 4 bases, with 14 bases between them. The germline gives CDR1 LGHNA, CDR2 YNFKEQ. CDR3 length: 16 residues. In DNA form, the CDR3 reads TGTGCCAGCAGCCAAGGGGCGGGTGGGATTTACAATGAGCAGTTCTTC. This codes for CASSQGAGGIYNEQFF.

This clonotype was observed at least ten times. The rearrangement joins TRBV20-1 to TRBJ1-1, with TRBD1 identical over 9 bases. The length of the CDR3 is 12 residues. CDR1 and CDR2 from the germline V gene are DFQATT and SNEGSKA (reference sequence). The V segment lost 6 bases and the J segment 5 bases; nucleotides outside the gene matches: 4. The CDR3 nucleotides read TGCAGTGCCCCCGGGACAGGGACTGAAGCTTTCTTT. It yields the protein CSAPGTGTEAFF.

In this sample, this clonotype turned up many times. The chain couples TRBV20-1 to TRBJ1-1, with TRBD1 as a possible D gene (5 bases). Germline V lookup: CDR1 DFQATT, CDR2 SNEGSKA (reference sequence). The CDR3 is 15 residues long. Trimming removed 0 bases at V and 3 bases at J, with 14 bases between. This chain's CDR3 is CSARDGGRADTEAFF. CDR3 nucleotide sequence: TGCAGTGCTAGAGATGGTGGCAGGGCGGACACTGAAGCTTTCTTT.

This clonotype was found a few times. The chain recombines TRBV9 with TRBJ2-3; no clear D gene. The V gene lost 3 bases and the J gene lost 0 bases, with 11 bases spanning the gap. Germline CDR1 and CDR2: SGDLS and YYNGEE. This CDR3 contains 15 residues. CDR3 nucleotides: TGTGCCAGCAGCGGCCATCAATCGAGCACAGATACGCAGTATTTT. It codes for CASSGHQSSTDTQYF.

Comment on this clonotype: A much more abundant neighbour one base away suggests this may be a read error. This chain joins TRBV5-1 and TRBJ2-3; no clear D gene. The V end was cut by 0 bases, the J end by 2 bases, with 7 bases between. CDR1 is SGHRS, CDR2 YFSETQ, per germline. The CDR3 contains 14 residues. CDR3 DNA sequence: TGCGCCAGCAGCTTGGTGCAGGACACAGATACGCAGTATTTT. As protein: CASSLVQDTDTQYF.

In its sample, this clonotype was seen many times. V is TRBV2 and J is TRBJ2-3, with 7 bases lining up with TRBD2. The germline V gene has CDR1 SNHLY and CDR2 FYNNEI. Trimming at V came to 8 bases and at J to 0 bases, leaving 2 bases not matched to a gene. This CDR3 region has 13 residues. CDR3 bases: TGTGCCAGCGGGAGGGAAAGCACAGATACGCAGTATTTT. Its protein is CASGRESTDTQYF. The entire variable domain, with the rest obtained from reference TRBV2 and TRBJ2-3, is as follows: EPEVTQTPSHQVTQMGQEVILRCVPISNHLYFYWYRQILGQKVEFLVSFYNNEISEKSEIFDDQFSVERPDGSNFTLKIRSTKLEDSAMYFCASGRESTDTQYFGPGTRLTVL.

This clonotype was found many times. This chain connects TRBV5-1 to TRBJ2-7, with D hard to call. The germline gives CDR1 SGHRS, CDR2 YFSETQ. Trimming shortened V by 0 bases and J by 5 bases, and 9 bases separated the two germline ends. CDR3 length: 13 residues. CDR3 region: CASSLEGLNEQYF. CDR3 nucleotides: TGCGCCAGCAGCTTGGAGGGATTAAACGAGCAGTACTTC.

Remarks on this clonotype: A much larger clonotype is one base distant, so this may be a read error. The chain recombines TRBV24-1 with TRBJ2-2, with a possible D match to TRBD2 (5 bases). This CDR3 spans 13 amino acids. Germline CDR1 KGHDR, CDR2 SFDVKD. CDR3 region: CVTGERVTGELFF. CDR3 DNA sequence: TGTGTCACCGGGGAGAGGGTTACCGGGGAGCTGTTTTTT.

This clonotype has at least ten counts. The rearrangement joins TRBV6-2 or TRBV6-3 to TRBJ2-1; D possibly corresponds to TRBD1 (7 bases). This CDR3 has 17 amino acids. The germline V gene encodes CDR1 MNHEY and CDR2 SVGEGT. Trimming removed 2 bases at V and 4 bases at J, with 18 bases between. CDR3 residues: CASSYPGAGQFYNEQFF. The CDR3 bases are TGTGCCAGCAGTTACCCAGGGGCGGGACAGTTTTACAATGAGCAGTTCTTC.

The DNA for the CDR3 is TGTGCCAGCAGCGCCAACTCCGTCTACGAGCAGTACTTC. Its protein is CASSANSVYEQYF. The V and J genes are TRBV9 and TRBJ2-7; D remains ambiguous. From germline, CDR1 is SGDLS and CDR2 YYNGEE. This CDR3 comprises 13 residues. V lost 3 bases and J lost 3, with 10 bases in between. Looking up the rest from reference TRBV9 and TRBJ2-7 gives the full variable domain: DSGVTQTPKHLITATGQRVTLRCSPRSGDLSVYWYQQSLDQGLQFLIQYYNGEERAKGNILERFSAQQFPDLHSELNLSSLELGDSALYFCASSANSVYEQYFGPGTRLTVT.

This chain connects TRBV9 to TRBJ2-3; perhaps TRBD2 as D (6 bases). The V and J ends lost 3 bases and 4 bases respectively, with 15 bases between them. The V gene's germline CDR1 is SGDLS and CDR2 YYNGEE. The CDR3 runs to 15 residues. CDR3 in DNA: TGTGCCAGCAGCGACCGCGGGCCGGGAGCAGATACGCAGTATTTT. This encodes CASSDRGPGADTQYF.

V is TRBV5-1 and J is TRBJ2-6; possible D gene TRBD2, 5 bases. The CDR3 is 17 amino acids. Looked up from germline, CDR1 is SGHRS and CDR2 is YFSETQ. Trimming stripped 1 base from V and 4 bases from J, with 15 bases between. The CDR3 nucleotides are TGCGCCAGCAGCTTGATTCGAGCGGAAGCAGGGGCCAACGTCCTGACTTTC. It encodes CASSLIRAEAGANVLTF.

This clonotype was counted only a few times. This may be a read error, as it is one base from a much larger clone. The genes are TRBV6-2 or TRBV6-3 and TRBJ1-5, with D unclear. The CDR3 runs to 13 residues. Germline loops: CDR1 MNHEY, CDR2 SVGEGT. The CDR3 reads CASSPDAKEPPHF. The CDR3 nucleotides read TGTGCCAGCAGTCCGGATGCCAAAGAGCCCCCGCATTTT.

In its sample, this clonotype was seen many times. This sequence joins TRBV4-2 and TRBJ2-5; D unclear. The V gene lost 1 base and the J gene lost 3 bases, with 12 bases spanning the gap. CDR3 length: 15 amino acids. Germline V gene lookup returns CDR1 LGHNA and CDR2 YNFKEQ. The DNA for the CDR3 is TGTGCCAGCAGCCAAGTAGGTCGGATTGAAGAGACCCAGTACTTC. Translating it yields CASSQVGRIEETQYF.

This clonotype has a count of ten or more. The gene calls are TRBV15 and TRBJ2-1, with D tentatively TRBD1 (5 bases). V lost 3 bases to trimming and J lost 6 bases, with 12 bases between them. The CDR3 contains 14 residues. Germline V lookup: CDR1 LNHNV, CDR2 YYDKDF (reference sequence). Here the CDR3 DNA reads TGTGCCACCAGCAGGACAGATATAGGCAATGAGCAGTTCTTC. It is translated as CATSRTDIGNEQFF.

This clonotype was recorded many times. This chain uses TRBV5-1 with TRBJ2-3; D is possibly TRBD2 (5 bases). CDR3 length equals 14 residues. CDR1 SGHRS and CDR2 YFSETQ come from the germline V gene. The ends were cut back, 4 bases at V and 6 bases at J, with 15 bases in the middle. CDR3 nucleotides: TGCGCCAGCAGCCCGGAGGCTTCCCAGGATACGCAGTATTTT. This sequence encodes CASSPEASQDTQYF. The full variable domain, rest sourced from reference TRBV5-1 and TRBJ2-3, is KAGVTQTPRYLIKTRGQQVTLSCSPISGHRSVSWYQQTPGQGLQFLFEYFSETQRNKGNFPGRFSGRQFSNSRSEMNVSTLELGDSALYLCASSPEASQDTQYFGPGTRLTVL.

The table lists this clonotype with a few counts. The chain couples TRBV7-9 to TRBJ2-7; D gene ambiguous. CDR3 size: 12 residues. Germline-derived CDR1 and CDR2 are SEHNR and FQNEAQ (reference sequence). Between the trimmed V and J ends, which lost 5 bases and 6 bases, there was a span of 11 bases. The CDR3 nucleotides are TGTGCCAGCAGCCGTATATCGCTCGAGCAGTACTTC. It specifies CASSRISLEQYF. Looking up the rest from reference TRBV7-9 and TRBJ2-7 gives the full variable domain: DTGVSQNPRHKITKRGQNVTFRCDPISEHNRLYWYRQTLGQGPEFLTYFQNEAQLEKSRLLSDRFSAERPKGSFSTLEIQRTEQGDSAMYLCASSRISLEQYFGPGTRLTVT.

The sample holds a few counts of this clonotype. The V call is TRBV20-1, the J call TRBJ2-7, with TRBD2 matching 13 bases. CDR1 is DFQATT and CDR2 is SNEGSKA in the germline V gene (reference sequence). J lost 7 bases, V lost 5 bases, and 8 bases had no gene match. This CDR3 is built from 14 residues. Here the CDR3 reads CSAQTSGRAQEQYF. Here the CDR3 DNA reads TGCAGTGCTCAAACTAGCGGGAGGGCCCAAGAGCAGTACTTC.